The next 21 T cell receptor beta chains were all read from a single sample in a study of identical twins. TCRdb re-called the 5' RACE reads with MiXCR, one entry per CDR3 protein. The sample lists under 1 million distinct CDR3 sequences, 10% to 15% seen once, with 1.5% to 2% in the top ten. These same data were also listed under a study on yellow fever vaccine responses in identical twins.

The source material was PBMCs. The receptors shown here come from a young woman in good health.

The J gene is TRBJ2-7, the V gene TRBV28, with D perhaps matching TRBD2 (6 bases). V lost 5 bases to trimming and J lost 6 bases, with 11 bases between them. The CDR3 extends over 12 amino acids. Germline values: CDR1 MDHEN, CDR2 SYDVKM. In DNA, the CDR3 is TGTGCCAGCAGTCCCCAAGCGGGCGAGCAGTACGTC. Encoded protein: CASSPQAGEQYV.

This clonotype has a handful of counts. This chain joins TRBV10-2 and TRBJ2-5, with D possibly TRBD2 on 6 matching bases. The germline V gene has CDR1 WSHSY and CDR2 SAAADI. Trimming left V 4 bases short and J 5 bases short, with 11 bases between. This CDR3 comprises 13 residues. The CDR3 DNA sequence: TGCGCCAGCAGTGGTTTAGGAGGGGAGACCCAGTACTTC. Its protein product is CASSGLGGETQYF.

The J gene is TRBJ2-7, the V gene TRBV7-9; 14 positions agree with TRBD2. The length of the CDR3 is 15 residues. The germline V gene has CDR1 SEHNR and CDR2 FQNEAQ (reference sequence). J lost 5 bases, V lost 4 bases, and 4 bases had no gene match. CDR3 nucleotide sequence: TGTGCCAGCAGCTGGGGACTAGCGGGAGACAACGAGCAGTACTTC. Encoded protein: CASSWGLAGDNEQYF. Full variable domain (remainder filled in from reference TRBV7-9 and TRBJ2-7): DTGVSQNPRHKITKRGQNVTFRCDPISEHNRLYWYRQTLGQGPEFLTYFQNEAQLEKSRLLSDRFSAERPKGSFSTLEIQRTEQGDSAMYLCASSWGLAGDNEQYFGPGTRLTVT.

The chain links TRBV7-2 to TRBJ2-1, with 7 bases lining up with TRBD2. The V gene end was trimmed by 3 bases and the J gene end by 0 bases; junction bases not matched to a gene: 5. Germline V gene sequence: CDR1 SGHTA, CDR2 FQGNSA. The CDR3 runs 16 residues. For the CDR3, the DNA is TGTGCCAGCAGCTTGTCCGGGACTACCTCCTACAATGAGCAGTTCTTC. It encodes CASSLSGTTSYNEQFF.

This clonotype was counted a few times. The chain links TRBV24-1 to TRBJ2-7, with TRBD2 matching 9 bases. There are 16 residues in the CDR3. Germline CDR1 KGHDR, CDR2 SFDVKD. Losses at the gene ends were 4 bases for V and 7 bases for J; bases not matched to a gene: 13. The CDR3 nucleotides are TGTGCCACCAGTGAAGCTTCTTTGAGACTAGCGGCTGAGCAGTACTTC. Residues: CATSEASLRLAAEQYF.

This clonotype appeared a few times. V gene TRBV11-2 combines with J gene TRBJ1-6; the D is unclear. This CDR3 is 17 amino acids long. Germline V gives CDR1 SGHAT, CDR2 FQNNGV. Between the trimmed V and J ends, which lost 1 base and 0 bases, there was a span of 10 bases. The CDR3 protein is CASSLAWRSSYNSPLHF. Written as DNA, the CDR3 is TGTGCCAGCAGCTTAGCCTGGAGGAGCTCCTATAATTCACCCCTCCACTTT.

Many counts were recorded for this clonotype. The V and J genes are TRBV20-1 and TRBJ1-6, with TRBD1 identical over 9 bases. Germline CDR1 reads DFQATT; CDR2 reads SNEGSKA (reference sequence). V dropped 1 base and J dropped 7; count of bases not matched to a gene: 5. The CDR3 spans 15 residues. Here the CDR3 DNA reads TGCAGTGCTAGAGGGGGGACAGGGTCCAATTCACCCCTCCACTTT. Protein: CSARGGTGSNSPLHF.

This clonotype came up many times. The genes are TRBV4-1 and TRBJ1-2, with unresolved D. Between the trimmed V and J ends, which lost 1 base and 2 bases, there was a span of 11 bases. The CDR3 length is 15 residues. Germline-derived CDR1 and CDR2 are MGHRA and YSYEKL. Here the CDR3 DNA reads TGCGCCAGCAGCCAAGGGAGGGCGCCAAACTATGGCTACACCTTC. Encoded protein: CASSQGRAPNYGYTF.

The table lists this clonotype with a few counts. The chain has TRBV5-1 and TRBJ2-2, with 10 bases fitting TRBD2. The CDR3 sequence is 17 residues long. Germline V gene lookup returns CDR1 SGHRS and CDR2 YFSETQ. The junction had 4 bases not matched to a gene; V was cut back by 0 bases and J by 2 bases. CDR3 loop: CASSLAGLAVNTGELFF. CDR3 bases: TGCGCCAGCAGCTTGGCCGGACTAGCGGTTAACACCGGGGAGCTGTTTTTT.

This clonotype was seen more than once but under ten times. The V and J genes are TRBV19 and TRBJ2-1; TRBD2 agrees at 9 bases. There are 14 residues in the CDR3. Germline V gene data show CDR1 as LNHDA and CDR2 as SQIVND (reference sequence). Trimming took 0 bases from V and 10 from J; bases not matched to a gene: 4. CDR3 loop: CASSIDSGRPEQFF. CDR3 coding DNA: TGTGCCAGTAGTATAGATAGCGGGAGACCAGAGCAGTTCTTC.

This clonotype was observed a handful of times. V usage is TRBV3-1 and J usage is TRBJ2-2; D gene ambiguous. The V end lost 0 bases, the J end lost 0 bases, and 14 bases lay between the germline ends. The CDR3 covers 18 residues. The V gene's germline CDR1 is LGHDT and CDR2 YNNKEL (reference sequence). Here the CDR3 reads CASSQDRWQKANTGELFF. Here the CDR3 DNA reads TGTGCCAGCAGCCAAGATCGGTGGCAGAAGGCGAACACCGGGGAGCTGTTTTTT.

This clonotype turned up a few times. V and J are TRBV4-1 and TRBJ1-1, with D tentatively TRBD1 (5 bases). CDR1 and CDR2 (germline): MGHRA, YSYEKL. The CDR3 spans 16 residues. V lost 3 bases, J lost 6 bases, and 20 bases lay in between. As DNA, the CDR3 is TGCGCCAGCAGCCATCCCGGGAGGGCACGGGGCCCTGAAGCTTTCTTT. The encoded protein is CASSHPGRARGPEAFF.

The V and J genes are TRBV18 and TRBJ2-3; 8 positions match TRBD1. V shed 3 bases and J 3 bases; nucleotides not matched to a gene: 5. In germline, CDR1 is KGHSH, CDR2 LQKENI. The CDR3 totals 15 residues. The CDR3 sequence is CASSPWTGLTDTQYF. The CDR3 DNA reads TGTGCCAGCTCACCGTGGACAGGGTTAACAGATACGCAGTATTTT. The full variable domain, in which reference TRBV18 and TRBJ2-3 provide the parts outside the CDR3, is NAGVMQNPRHLVRRRGQEARLRCSPMKGHSHVYWYRQLPEEGLKFMVYLQKENIIDESGMPKERFSAEFPKEGPSILRIQQVVRGDSAAYFCASSPWTGLTDTQYFGPGTRLTVL.

The CDR3 protein is CASRSGILISEAFF. DNA for the CDR3: TGTGCCAGCAGGAGTGGGATTTTAATCAGTGAAGCTTTCTTT. The V and J genes are TRBV7-2 and TRBJ1-1; D call uncertain. This CDR3 has 14 amino acids. The germline V and J ends were trimmed by 6 bases and 7 bases, with 18 bases remaining between them. CDR1 SGHTA and CDR2 FQGNSA come from the germline V gene.

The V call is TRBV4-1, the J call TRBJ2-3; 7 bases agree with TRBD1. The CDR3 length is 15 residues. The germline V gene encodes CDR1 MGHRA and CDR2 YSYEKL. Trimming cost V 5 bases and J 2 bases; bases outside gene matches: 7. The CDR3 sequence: CASSAKDRSTDTQYF. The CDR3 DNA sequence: TGCGCCAGCAGCGCAAAGGACAGGTCCACAGATACGCAGTATTTT.

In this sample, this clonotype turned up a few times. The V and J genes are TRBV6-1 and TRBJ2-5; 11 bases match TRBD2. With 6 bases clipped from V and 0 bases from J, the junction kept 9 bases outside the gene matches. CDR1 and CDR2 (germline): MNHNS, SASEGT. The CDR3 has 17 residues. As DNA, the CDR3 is TGTGCCAGCAGGACCGCCGGGACTAGCGGATACCAAGAGACCCAGTACTTC. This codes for CASRTAGTSGYQETQYF.

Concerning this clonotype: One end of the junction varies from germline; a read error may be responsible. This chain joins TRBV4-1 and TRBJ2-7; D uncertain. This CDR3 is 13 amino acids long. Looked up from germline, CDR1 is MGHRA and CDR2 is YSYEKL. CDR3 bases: TGTGCCATCGGCCCCGGGTCCCTCTGCGAGCAGTACTTC. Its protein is CAIGPGSLCEQYF.

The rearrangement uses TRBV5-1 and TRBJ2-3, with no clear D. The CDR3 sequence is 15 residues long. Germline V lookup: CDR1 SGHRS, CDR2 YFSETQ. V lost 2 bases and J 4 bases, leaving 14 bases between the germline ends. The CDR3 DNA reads TGCGCCAGCAGCTTAACGGGTACGGTCGCAGATACGCAGTATTTT. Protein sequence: CASSLTGTVADTQYF.

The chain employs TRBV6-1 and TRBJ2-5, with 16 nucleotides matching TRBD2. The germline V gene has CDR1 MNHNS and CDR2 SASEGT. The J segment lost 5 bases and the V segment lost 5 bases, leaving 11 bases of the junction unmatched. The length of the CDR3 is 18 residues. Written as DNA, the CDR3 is TGTGCCAGCAGTACCGGGACTAGCGGGGGGGCCCCCCTTGAGACCCAGTACTTC. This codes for CASSTGTSGGAPLETQYF.

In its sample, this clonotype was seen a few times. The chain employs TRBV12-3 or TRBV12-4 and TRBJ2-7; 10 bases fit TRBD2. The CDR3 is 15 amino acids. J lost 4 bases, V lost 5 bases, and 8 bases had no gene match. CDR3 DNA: TGTGCCAGCAGTCCCCGTAGCGGGGGGAAGTACGAGCAGTACTTC. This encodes CASSPRSGGKYEQYF.

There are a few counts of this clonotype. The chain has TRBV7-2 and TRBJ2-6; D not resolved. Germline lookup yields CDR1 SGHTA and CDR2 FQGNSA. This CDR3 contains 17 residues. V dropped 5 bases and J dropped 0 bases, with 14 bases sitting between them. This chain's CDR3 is CASSPSDRVSGANVLTF. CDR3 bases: TGTGCCAGCAGCCCTTCGGATAGGGTCTCTGGGGCCAACGTCCTGACTTTC.